This TCR beta chain was sequenced during a study of CD8 T cells in Susac syndrome. RNA was extracted with the RNeasy kit, and a quantity of 0.5 to 1 ug was reverse transcribed using random hexamers. TCRdb reprocessed the immunoSEQ multiplex PCR reads via MiXCR and lists one record per CDR3 protein. The data contain around 100,000 distinct CDR3 sequences, approximately 95% of them singletons. The CDR3 extends over 12 amino acids. CDR1 and CDR2 from the germline V gene are SGHTA and FQGNSA. Trimming took 3 bases from V and 11 from J, leaving 13 bases between them. The sequencing input was CD8+ T cells from PBMCs. The J gene is TRBJ1-1, the V gene TRBV7-2; D is uncertain. This receptor was identified in a human donor with Susac syndrome. The CDR3 sequence: CASSFRPAGAFF. As DNA, the CDR3 is TGTGCCAGCAGCTTCCGACCTGCGGGGGCTTTCTTT.